This record concerns one TCR beta chain sequence. Its antigen remains unknown. The germline gives CDR1 SNHLY, CDR2 FYNNEI. CDR3 size: 15 residues. V was cut by 3 bases and J by 3 bases, with 14 bases left in between. The data belong to a study of T cell clones after liver transplantation. Study information: TCRbeta sequencing after a pre-transplant mixed lymphocyte reaction identified graft-donor-reactive clones, later tracked in post-transplant blood. Apart from three HCV-positive recipients, transplants were for non-autoimmune, non-viral reasons. Study-level results: These preliminary findings come from unstandardized post-transplant sampling times.

Profiling relied on immunoSEQ multiplex PCR, and the TCRdb table lists in-frame clones only, not all of them. This sample has around 100,000 clones, with 75% to 90% found just once. The receptor was isolated from a human donor who received a liver transplant. The sample consisted of CD4+ T cells from blood, taken before liver transplant. This chain connects TRBV2 to TRBJ1-1; D gene ambiguous. The CDR3 loop is CASSDVSHGYTEAFF. The DNA for the CDR3 is TGTGCCAGCAGTGATGTAAGTCACGGTTACACTGAAGCTTTCTTT.